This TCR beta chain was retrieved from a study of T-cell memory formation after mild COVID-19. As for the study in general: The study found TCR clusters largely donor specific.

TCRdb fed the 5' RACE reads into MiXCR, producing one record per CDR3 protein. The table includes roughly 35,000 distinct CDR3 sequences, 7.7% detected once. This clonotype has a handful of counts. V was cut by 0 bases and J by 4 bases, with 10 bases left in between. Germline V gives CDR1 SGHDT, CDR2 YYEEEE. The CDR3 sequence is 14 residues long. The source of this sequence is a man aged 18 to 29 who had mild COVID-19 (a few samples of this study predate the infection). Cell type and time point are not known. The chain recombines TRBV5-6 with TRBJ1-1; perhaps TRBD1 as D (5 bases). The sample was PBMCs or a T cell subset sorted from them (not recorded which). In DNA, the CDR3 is TGTGCCAGCAGCTTGGCGCTCAGGGCCACTGAAGCTTTCTTT. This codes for CASSLALRATEAFF.